Sequencing of this T cell receptor (beta chain) was carried out in a study of cytomegalovirus exposure and HLA in healthy donors. The CDR3 is 12 residues long. Trimming removed 4 bases from V and 3 bases from J; junction bases left unmatched: 3. CDR1 and CDR2 (germline): SQVTM, ANQGSEA. The PCR ran on 60 Vbeta and 13 Jbeta primers. Some clones are missing from TCRdb's copy, which holds only in-frame ones; the method was immunoSEQ multiplex PCR. The data hold approximately 110,000 clones, with 78% observed a single time. This clone was picked up a small number of times. Other nucleotide sequences from this sample produce the same CDR3.

The chain couples TRBV29-1 to TRBJ2-7; the match to TRBD2 covers 7 bases. Sequenced sample: PBMCs. The TCR comes from a man aged 25-40 years in good health and CMV-seronegative. CDR3 protein: CSVGGGNYEQYF. The CDR3, as DNA: TGCAGCGTTGGCGGGGGAAACTACGAGCAGTACTTC.